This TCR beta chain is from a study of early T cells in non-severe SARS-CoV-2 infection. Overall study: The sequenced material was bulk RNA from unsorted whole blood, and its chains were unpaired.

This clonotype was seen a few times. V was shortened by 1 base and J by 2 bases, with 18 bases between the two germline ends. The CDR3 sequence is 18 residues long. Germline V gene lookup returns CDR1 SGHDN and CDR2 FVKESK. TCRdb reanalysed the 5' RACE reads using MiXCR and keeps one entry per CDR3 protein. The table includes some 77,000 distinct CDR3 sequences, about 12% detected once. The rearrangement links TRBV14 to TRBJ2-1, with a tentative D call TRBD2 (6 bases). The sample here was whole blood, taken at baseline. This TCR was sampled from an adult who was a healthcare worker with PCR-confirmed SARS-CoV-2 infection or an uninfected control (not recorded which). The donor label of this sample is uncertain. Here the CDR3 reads CASSQVKMGGLPYNEQFF. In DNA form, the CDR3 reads TGTGCCAGCAGCCAAGTTAAGATGGGAGGCCTCCCCTACAATGAGCAGTTCTTC.